A selection of T cell receptor beta chains follows, all from one sample in a study of T cell responses to AZD1222 COVID-19 vaccine. Generated by immunoSEQ multiplex PCR, the TCRdb table keeps only in-frame clones and is missing some. The table records some 150,000 clones, roughly 90% of them present only once. This sample comprised peripheral blood, obtained on day 0 of MenACWY control vaccination. These receptors were obtained from an adult in good health. Each CDR3 is given with its conserved first and last residue. Fields, in order: V gene, clone size, CDR3 protein. Rows may omit the clone size; those that give it use once, few, many or a size class.

>TRBV7-2|-
CASSSTSWGGYEQYF
>TRBV11-3|-
CASSTQGPPGEKLFF
>TRBV5-1|-
CASSWGTGGDGYTF
>TRBV11-3|-
CASSLESYGYTF
>TRBV5-1|-
CASSLAAGSHEQYF
>TRBV7-9|-
CASSFEREPFF
>TRBV19|-
CASSISDRGSTEAFF
>TRBV7-9|-
CASSVVQGYEQYF
>TRBV7-8|-
CASSFGDLGNTEAFF
>TRBV7-9|-
CASSLRTGTAEAFF
>TRBV10-2|once
CASSESWRTQYF
>TRBV29-1|-
CSVAGGVSNPYEQYF
>TRBV11-2|-
CASSLGASVYSNQPQHF
>TRBV5-1|-
CASSSAGSGNTIYF
>TRBV6-5|-
CASSYQGTAYEQYF
>TRBV2|-
CASSDRADTQYF
>TRBV6-4|once
CASSQEWGQGISGANVLTF
>TRBV3-1/TRBV3-2|-
CASGYNEQFF
>TRBV5-1|-
CASSWGPTGTGNTIYF
>TRBV5-8|-
CASSLVGGSNSPLHF
>TRBV9|few
CASSVELGGQAFF
>TRBV5-1|once
CASSSTLSSYNEQFF
>TRBV28|-
CASSPLGGNQPQHF
>TRBV18|-
CASSPDRTQPQHF